This TCR beta chain stems from a study of naive and memory T cell subsets (dated by TCRdb to 2016 to 2017). Context from the whole study: An open-source, UMI-based TCR alpha and beta sequencing pipeline was applied to sorted naive and memory peripheral blood T cell subsets. IgG serology results and the functional CMV T cell responses were in complete agreement. RNA was DNase-treated and reverse transcribed with TCR constant-region primers, mostly using SuperScript III. Overall study results and their limits: After error correction, over 90% of naive TCR sequences appeared only once, giving much steeper abundance distributions than memory subsets. RNA-based TCR counts may be affected by expression changes linked to T cell activation and differentiation. Each clonotype was defined as a single alpha or beta chain sequence rather than as a paired alpha/beta receptor. The repertoire findings for the naive and memory subsets could not be validated, as no ground truth was available. In both CD4 and CD8 cells, a rise in Gini index and a fall in Shannon and inverse Simpson diversity were observed from naive through CM, EM and EMRA. TCR abundance followed a power law whose exponent differed between naive and memory subsets but was consistent across the three individuals.

The library was made by UMI-ligation and nested PCR. The beta constant-region primer was an equimolar mix of two oligonucleotides covering both TRBC1 and TRBC2. Four rounds of PCR, combining the SP2 primer with nested alpha and beta constant-region primers, were used to amplify the ligated cDNA. A single-stranded oligonucleotide carrying the SP2 primer and a 12-nucleotide UMI was ligated to the 3' end of the cDNA by T4 RNA ligase 1. The ligation reaction was incubated at 16°C for roughly 19-25 hours. PCR2 was typically performed as a SYBR Green qPCR and was stopped at a predetermined threshold so that over-amplification was prevented. Every purification after the first one was done using Agencourt AMPure XP magnetic beads. Library quantification was done by Qubit, followed by a TapeStation check on which the main peak was expected at around 650 bp. Pooled libraries were sequenced on an Illumina MiSeq with v2 2x251 paired-end kits, typically giving roughly 0.85-2.2 million reads per sample. Each sample was pooled at 3.5 to 5 nM, and about 4.5-7.5% PhiX was included to help cluster recognition. In the source study's methods: FASTQ reads processed by Demultiplexor were assigned V and J genes by Decombinator through tag matching that tolerated a single base-pair mismatch. Collapsinator relied on UMIs to fix sequencing errors as well as frequency errors caused by PCR heterogeneity. TCRs were translated and CDR3s were extracted from the conserved cysteine to the FGXG phenylalanine by CDR3Translator, with non-productive sequences being flagged. Repertoires were subsampled to equal numbers of UMI-defined TCRs before Gini, Shannon entropy and inverse Simpson indices were calculated. Within the linear range, a power law was fitted to clonotype abundance distributions using maximum likelihood. On one naive CD8 sample, the pipeline and MIGEC gave similar UMI counts, unique TCR numbers and clonal distributions. A set of 7,322 CMV-associated CDR3 sequences, compiled from VDJdb and a published dataset, was used to search the repertoires. TCRdb's own reprocessing of the public reads used fastp at Q25 and MiXCR and kept productive beta chains. Rows are combined by CDR3 protein, so each entry shows the most common genes and DNA. Clone size and V and J calls follow TCRdb, not the original study. In all, the sample holds about 120,000 distinct CDR3 sequences, and 36% of those were seen once. Jointly, the top ten make up approximately 0.9% of the sample.

Separate amplification of TCR alpha and beta chain libraries was performed from the second PCR step onward. To determine each donor's CMV status, fresh PBMCs were stimulated overnight with CMV viral lysate, and IFNgamma production from CD4+ T cells was then assessed. CD4 T cells were positively selected with Miltenyi beads, followed by positive selection of CD8 T cells from the CD4-negative fraction. Cells stained for CD3, CD4, CD8, CD45RA, CD27 and a live/dead dye were sorted on a BD Aria II into four subsets by CD45RA and CD27. Blood came from three healthy volunteers, each fractionated into CD4 and CD8 T cells and then into four differentiation subsets. Around 120 ml of peripheral blood was collected from each donor, and PBMC were isolated from the blood using Ficoll-Paque PLUS density-gradient centrifugation. Sorted cells were lysed in RLT buffer, and RNA was extracted with a Qiagen RNeasy kit and stored at -80°C.

CDR1 and CDR2 (DFQATT, SNEGSKA) derive from the germline V gene (reference sequence). At the junction V is shortened by 4 bases and J by 2 bases; bases outside the gene matches: 2. The CDR3, cysteine through phenylalanine, is 12 amino acids long. The only DNA kept is the CDR3, 36 bases in frame from the first base. The table lists this clonotype with a few counts. No antigen is known for it. No per-base quality is available; no much larger clone lies one base away. This clonotype was sampled from a human donor in good health. The sequence is built from TRBV20-1 and TRBJ2-7, with TRBD1 identical over 7 junction bases. The sequenced sample consisted of central memory CD4+ T cells from blood. The cell subset or site label corresponds to: central memory, CD45RA- CD27+. CDR3 reads: CSAKTGPYEQYF. Read as DNA, the sequence is TGCAGTGCTAAGACAGGGCCCTACGAGCAGTACTTC.